Each of the 29 T cell receptor beta chains below was sequenced from the same sample in a study of blood T cells in healthy people across ages. The second PCR ran roughly 6 to 11 cycles with a sample-barcoded 5' primer and J-beta primers. TCRdb ran MiXCR on the 5' RACE reads and lists one entry per CDR3 protein. The repertoire holds just under 900,000 distinct CDR3 sequences, with roughly 26% as singletons. Sequenced: blood. The origin of the receptors is a woman aged 80 or older in good health.

This chain joins TRBV18 and TRBJ1-1; TRBD1 aligns across 7 bases. V was pared by 4 bases and J by 0 bases, with 8 bases of the junction left unmatched. Germline V lookup: CDR1 KGHSH, CDR2 LQKENI. There are 16 residues in the CDR3. The CDR3 nucleotides are TGTGCCAGCTCACTCGAAACGACAGGGATGAACACTGAAGCTTTCTTT. It is translated as CASSLETTGMNTEAFF.

This clonotype was counted many times. A much larger clonotype is one base distant, so this may be a read error. This CDR3 reads CASSFGTSGYNEQYF. The CDR3 DNA sequence: TGCGCCAGCAGCTTCGGGACTAGCGGGTACAATGAGCAGTACTTC. The chain uses TRBV5-1 and TRBJ2-5; TRBD2 aligns across 12 bases. V shed 2 bases, J shed 11 bases, and the junction held 10 bases outside the gene matches. The CDR3 has 15 residues. Germline CDR1 reads SGHRS; CDR2 reads YFSETQ.

This clonotype was recorded at least ten times. The rearrangement links TRBV6-5 to TRBJ2-5, with D possibly being TRBD2 (6 bases). Trimming cost V 6 bases and J 5 bases, with 16 bases left between them. Germline V gene sequence: CDR1 MNHEY, CDR2 SVGAGI. This CDR3 comprises 14 residues. Here the CDR3 reads CASSQMGGYETQYF. CDR3 coding DNA: TGTGCCAGCAGCCAAATGGGGGGATACGAGACCCAGTACTTC.

This chain uses TRBV6-1 with TRBJ1-5, with D unresolved. The CDR3 is 12 amino acids. V was pared by 7 bases and J by 5 bases, with 9 bases between. CDR1 is MNHNS and CDR2 is SASEGT in the germline V gene. The CDR3 DNA follows: TGTGCCAGCACCAAGGGTTATCAGCCCCAGCATTTT. It is translated as CASTKGYQPQHF.

Turning to this clonotype: A junction boundary mismatches the germline segment, possibly from a read error. CDR3 DNA sequence: TGTGCCAACAGCCAAGGGGGAACGGGGGAGGTCAATGAGCAGTACTTC. Translated: CANSQGGTGEVNEQYF. V and J are TRBV4-2 and TRBJ2-5; D is possibly TRBD1 or TRBD2 (6 bases each). CDR3 size: 16 residues. The germline gives CDR1 LGHNA, CDR2 YNFKEQ.

The chain is built from TRBV30 and TRBJ1-2; TRBD1 matches at 7 bases. The V gene end was trimmed by 3 bases and the J gene end by 7 bases; junction bases not matched to a gene: 11. The CDR3 extends over 14 amino acids. Germline V gene data show CDR1 as GTSNPN and CDR2 as SVGIG (reference sequence). The CDR3 DNA reads TGTGCCTGGAGGGAATCCGGGACAGTGTCTGGCTACACCTTC. Amino acids: CAWRESGTVSGYTF.

This clonotype was seen more than once but under ten times. The chain has TRBV3-1 and TRBJ1-2; D is ambiguous. CDR1 LGHDT and CDR2 YNNKEL come from the germline V gene (reference sequence). Deletions cut 0 bases from V and 5 bases from J, with 10 bases between. This CDR3 has 14 residues. The CDR3 DNA sequence: TGTGCCAGCAGCCAAGAACCACAGAGTTATGGCTACACCTTC. Translation: CASSQEPQSYGYTF.

This chain uses TRBV7-2 with TRBJ2-3; 8 nucleotides match TRBD2. CDR3 length: 16 amino acids. From germline, CDR1 is SGHTA and CDR2 FQGNSA. V lost 4 bases to trimming and J lost 8 bases; unmatched junction nucleotides: 14. CDR3 coding DNA: TGTGCCAGCAGCTCCCTTCGGGGGACTAGGGCAGGTACGCAGTATTTT. Protein product: CASSSLRGTRAGTQYF.

This clonotype was seen a few times. The CDR3 protein is CASSYSHLLTYGYTF. The CDR3 nucleotides read TGTGCCAGCAGTTACAGCCATCTTCTGACCTATGGCTACACCTTC. The chain combines TRBV28 with TRBJ1-2; D is ambiguous. The germline CDR1 and CDR2 sequences are MDHEN and SYDVKM. The CDR3 length is 15 residues. V was shortened by 4 bases and J by 4 bases, with 16 bases between the two germline ends.

Regarding this clonotype: This may be a read error: a much more frequent sequence differs by one nucleotide. The CDR3: CASSRSTGELAGEPFF. The CDR3 DNA follows: TGTGCCAGCAGCCGGTCCACGGGAGAGCTGGCCGGGGAGCCGTTTTTT. The chain has TRBV7-8 and TRBJ2-2, with D tentatively TRBD2 (6 bases). Germline V CDR1 and CDR2: SGHVS, FQNEAQ. The CDR3 loop spans 16 amino acids.

Comments on this clonotype: Just one base apart from a much larger clone, this may be a read error. The chain carries TRBV12-3 or TRBV12-4 and TRBJ2-5; D is possibly TRBD1 or TRBD2 (6 bases each). V lost 6 bases, J lost 4 bases, and 15 bases lay in between. CDR3 length: 14 residues. In DNA form, the CDR3 reads TGTGCCAGCAGGTTTCAAGGGGGGTTAGAGACCCAGTACTTC. Its protein is CASRFQGGLETQYF.

This clonotype was counted ten times or more. The J gene is TRBJ2-1, the V gene TRBV7-9; 9 bases fit TRBD1. Per the germline V gene, CDR1 is SEHNR and CDR2 is FQNEAQ (reference sequence). V dropped 5 bases and J dropped 4; count of bases not matched to a gene: 6. The length of the CDR3 is 15 residues. The CDR3: CASSPRDRDYNEQFF. The CDR3 nucleotides are TGTGCCAGCAGCCCCCGGGACAGGGATTACAATGAGCAGTTCTTC.

The CDR3 spells CASSPRDYFSTDTQYF. The CDR3 DNA reads as TGTGCCAGCAGCCCCCGGGACTACTTTAGCACAGATACGCAGTATTTT. The J gene is TRBJ2-3, the V gene TRBV3-1, with 7 positions matching TRBD2. Germline values: CDR1 LGHDT, CDR2 YNNKEL (reference sequence). With 4 bases clipped from V and 0 bases from J, the junction kept 7 bases outside the gene matches. The CDR3 length is 16 residues.

This clonotype was picked up a small number of times. This chain links TRBV6-2 or TRBV6-3 with TRBJ1-6; D not resolved. V lost 4 bases to trimming and J lost 5 bases, with 18 bases between them. Germline values: CDR1 MNHEY, CDR2 SVGEGT. The CDR3 has 17 residues. The CDR3 reads CASSWMSGRTDNSPLHF. CDR3 in DNA: TGTGCCAGCAGTTGGATGAGCGGACGGACGGATAATTCACCCCTCCACTTT.

This clonotype was picked up one time. This may come from a read error, since a much larger clone is one base off. The chain is built from TRBV9 and TRBJ2-6, with D perhaps TRBD1 (5 bases). The CDR3 runs 20 residues. Germline V CDR1 and CDR2: SGDLS, YYNGEE. The ends were cut back, 3 bases at V and 0 bases at J, with 22 bases in the middle. CDR3 sequence (DNA): TGTGCCAGCAGCGCACTCGTAGGGGCAGGCAAACACTCTGGGGCCAACGTCCTGACTTTC. Its protein product is CASSALVGAGKHSGANVLTF.

This clonotype came up many times. This sequence joins TRBV25-1 and TRBJ2-5; D gene ambiguous. V lost 3 bases and J 2 bases, leaving 10 bases between the germline ends. The CDR3 has 14 residues. The germline gives CDR1 MGHDK, CDR2 SYGVNS. CDR3 nucleotide sequence: TGTGCCAGCAGTGACCTAGAAACTCAAGAGACCCAGTACTTC. It is translated as CASSDLETQETQYF.

The table lists this clonotype with many counts. The rearrangement links TRBV3-1 to TRBJ1-6; D may be TRBD1 (5 bases). Germline loops: CDR1 LGHDT, CDR2 YNNKEL (reference sequence). Trimming cost V 5 bases and J 8 bases, with 13 bases left between them. The CDR3 has 14 residues. The CDR3 protein is CASSNRDDHSPLHF. The CDR3 nucleotides are TGTGCCAGCAGCAACCGGGACGATCATTCACCCCTCCACTTT.

The V gene is TRBV5-4, the J gene TRBJ2-3; tentatively, D is TRBD2 (5 bases). The CDR3 length is 15 residues. V was clipped by 4 bases and J by 0 bases, with 12 bases between them. Germline V gives CDR1 SGHNT, CDR2 YYREEE (reference sequence). CDR3 DNA sequence: TGTGCCAGCAGCGCCGGACTGTCTAGCACAGATACGCAGTATTTT. It specifies CASSAGLSSTDTQYF.

The CDR3 reads CASSQGLAGPQYEQYF. CDR3 nucleotide sequence: TGTGCCAGCAGCCAAGGACTAGCGGGGCCCCAATACGAGCAGTACTTC. The chain employs TRBV3-1 and TRBJ2-7, with 11 bases that match TRBD2. CDR1 is LGHDT, CDR2 YNNKEL, per germline (reference sequence). Germline trimming cut 1 base from V and 4 bases from J; bases unmatched to any gene: 6. CDR3 length: 16 amino acids.

This clonotype was detected a few times. Possible read error: a much larger clone is one base away. This chain uses TRBV5-1 with TRBJ2-4; 14 bases are shared with TRBD2. The J call may be faulty, since TRBJ2-5 better matches the DNA end. Germline loops: CDR1 SGHRS, CDR2 YFSETQ. The length of the CDR3 is 17 residues. CDR3 amino acids: CASSLLGLAGVQATQYF. In DNA form, the CDR3 reads TGCGCCAGCAGCCTACTGGGACTAGCGGGGGTTCAAGCGACCCAGTACTTC.

The CDR3 reads CASSLGEAGYTF. The DNA of the CDR3 is TGTGCCAGCAGCCTGGGGGAGGCTGGCTACACCTTC. V gene TRBV7-2 combines with J gene TRBJ1-2; weak D call: TRBD1 (5 bases). Trimming pared 5 bases from V and 7 bases from J, leaving 11 bases between. Per the germline V gene, CDR1 is SGHTA and CDR2 is FQGNSA. CDR3 length: 12 residues.

This chain joins TRBV30 and TRBJ1-2; no clear D. V was cut by 0 bases and J by 0 bases, with 8 bases left in between. The CDR3 covers 14 residues. Germline V CDR1 and CDR2: GTSNPN, SVGIG (reference sequence). The CDR3 nucleotides read TGTGCCTGGAGTGTACAGCAGACTAACTATGGCTACACCTTC. Translating gives CAWSVQQTNYGYTF.

This sequence joins TRBV15 and TRBJ1-5; D ambiguous. The V end was cut by 5 bases, the J end by 1 base, with 9 bases between. Germline V gives CDR1 LNHNV, CDR2 YYDKDF (reference sequence). The CDR3 runs 14 residues. The DNA of the CDR3 is TGTGCCACCAGCGATAGTCGGAGCAATCAGCCCCAGCATTTT. Its protein product is CATSDSRSNQPQHF.

A few counts support this clonotype. V usage is TRBV20-1 and J usage is TRBJ1-2, with TRBD1 matching over 9 bases. Unmatched junction bases numbered 16, after V lost 0 bases and J lost 8 bases. The CDR3 covers 17 residues. Per germline, CDR1 DFQATT and CDR2 SNEGSKA (reference sequence). The CDR3 is CSARDPTTGQGVVGYTF. For the CDR3, the DNA is TGCAGTGCTAGAGATCCCACCACGGGACAGGGAGTAGTGGGCTACACCTTC.

Comments on this clonotype: The junction departs from the called germline gene at one end, perhaps through a read error. The chain is built from TRBV13 and TRBJ2-5; D unresolved. The CDR3 contains 14 residues. Germline assignment: CDR1 PRHDT and CDR2 FYEKMQ (reference sequence). The CDR3 DNA follows: TGCGCCAGCAGCGATAGCCGGGCCGACAATGAGCAGTACTTC. It translates to CASSDSRADNEQYF.

The chain links TRBV6-1 to TRBJ2-1, with 8 bases lining up with TRBD2. The CDR3 has 13 residues. The germline V gene has CDR1 MNHNS and CDR2 SASEGT. V was pared by 6 bases and J by 7 bases, with 5 bases of the junction left unmatched. The CDR3 sequence: CASRGLVLNEQFF. CDR3 sequence (DNA): TGTGCCAGCAGGGGACTAGTGCTAAATGAGCAGTTCTTC.

This clonotype was picked up a small number of times. The chain joins TRBV6-1 to TRBJ1-5; 7 positions agree with TRBD1. Unmatched junction bases numbered 10, after V lost 2 bases and J lost 6 bases. The CDR3 totals 16 residues. Germline V gene data show CDR1 as MNHNS and CDR2 as SASEGT. The CDR3 loop is CASSELAGGMIQPQHF. CDR3 sequence (DNA): TGTGCCAGCAGTGAACTGGCAGGGGGAATGATTCAGCCCCAGCATTTT.

This clonotype was seen ten or more times. The chain links TRBV27 to TRBJ2-5; 9 nucleotides line up with TRBD2. The CDR3 sequence is 15 residues long. The V segment lost 0 bases and the J segment 6 bases; nucleotides outside the gene matches: 5. Germline CDR1 MNHEY, CDR2 SMNVEV (reference sequence). In nucleotides, the CDR3 is TGTGCCAGCAGTTTATCCTATAGCGGGGGAAAGACCCAGTACTTC. This sequence encodes CASSLSYSGGKTQYF.

This clonotype appeared many times. The genes are TRBV12-3 or TRBV12-4 and TRBJ2-4; D might be TRBD2 (5 bases). The CDR3 totals 14 residues. The V gene lost 6 bases and the J gene lost 6 bases, with 15 bases spanning the gap. The CDR3 nucleotides are TGTGCCAGCAGGGCCGAGAGCGGAGGAAACATTCAGTACTTC. Encoded protein: CASRAESGGNIQYF.